This T cell receptor (beta chain) emerged from a study of shared clonotypes between healthy human individuals. Overall study findings and caveats: Among non-shared clonotypes, generation probabilities were lower than among those shared by all four donors.

As to this clone: Its antigen is unknown.

Running of the assay took place at deep level. Sequenced by immunoSEQ multiplex PCR; TCRdb stores in-frame clones only, minus some. The table has some 1,100,000 clones, 78% seen once. Germline V gene data show CDR1 as MDHEN and CDR2 as SYDVKM. The J segment lost 4 bases and the V segment lost 6 bases, leaving 13 bases of the junction unmatched. CDR3 length: 17 residues. The receptor's source is a man younger than 35 in good health. Some clones in this sample may be carry-over from other donors' samples. Sequenced material: memory CD4+ T cells from PBMCs. The subset was: CD45RA-negative fraction. The chain uses TRBV28 and TRBJ1-5, with 9 nucleotides matching TRBD1. The DNA of the CDR3 is TGTGCCAGCAGCCCACTGACAGGGGGGACCAAAAATCAGCCCCAGCATTTT. It specifies CASSPLTGGTKNQPQHF. The variable domain in full, completed from reference TRBV28 and TRBJ1-5, reads DVKVTQSSRYLVKRTGEKVFLECVQDMDHENMFWYRQDPGLGLRLIYFSYDVKMKEKGDIPEGYSVSREKKERFSLILESASTNQTSMYLCASSPLTGGTKNQPQHFGDGTRLSIL.